A single sample is the source of the 10 T cell receptor beta chains below, sequenced in a study of stem cell transplantation in POMP-related autoinflammatory disease (dated by TCRdb to the early 2020s). The label giving this sample's time point can be read as: after hematopoietic stem cell transplant. Libraries were built with the immunoSEQ multiplex PCR assay. Drawn from immuneACCESS, this table holds only the in-frame rearrangements with V and J called that TCRdb kept. Clones are partly lost; checked studies trace under half to an unresolved V gene and leave the rest unexplained. The sample has tens of thousands of clones on record, more than 75% of them singletons. About 0.69% of the sample rests with the top ten. The specimen comprised CD4+ T cells from PBMCs, sampled after stem cell transplantation. These receptors came from a human patient with POMP-related autoinflammation and immune dysregulation (PRAID). Some T cells may have been brought in with the graft after a transplant.

The rearrangement links TRBV5-5 to TRBJ2-3, with 7 nucleotides matching TRBD1. V trimming: 4 bases; J trimming: 2 bases; junction bases outside the gene matches: 10. The CDR3 is 16 residues long. Germline lookup yields CDR1 SGHKS and CDR2 YYEKEE (reference sequence). CDR3 nucleotide sequence: TGTGCCAGCAGCCACGGGACAGCCTACATCACAGATACGCAGTATTTT. Residues: CASSHGTAYITDTQYF.

This chain joins TRBV19 and TRBJ2-1; 8 bases map to TRBD1. The germline gives CDR1 LNHDA, CDR2 SQIVND (reference sequence). V lost 5 bases to trimming and J lost 4 bases; unmatched junction nucleotides: 10. The CDR3 covers 16 residues. CDR3 sequence (DNA): TGTGCCAGTAGTGCAGACAGGGGAACGCCATACAATGAGCAGTTCTTC. This translates into CASSADRGTPYNEQFF.

CDR3 sequence (DNA): TGTGCCATCTACCGACAGGGGTTCGATACGCAGTATTTT. It encodes CAIYRQGFDTQYF. This chain links TRBV10-3 with TRBJ2-3, with 8 bases identical to TRBD1. This CDR3 comprises 13 residues. From germline, CDR1 is ENHRY and CDR2 SYGVKD. With V trimmed by 8 bases and J by 6 bases, 7 bases remained unmatched.

The rearrangement uses TRBV28 and TRBJ2-7; D is uncertain. CDR3 length equals 15 residues. V was clipped by 6 bases and J by 3 bases, with 18 bases between them. Looked up from germline, CDR1 is MDHEN and CDR2 is SYDVKM. The CDR3 is CASRNPGPPNYEQYF. DNA of the CDR3: TGTGCCAGCAGAAATCCCGGGCCCCCCAACTACGAGCAGTACTTC.

This rearrangement joins TRBV3-1 (or the pseudogene TRBV3-2) to TRBJ2-5, with 9 bases identical to TRBD2. CDR3 size: 15 residues. J lost 1 base, V lost 4 bases, and 4 bases had no gene match. Germline V lookup: CDR1 LGHDT, CDR2 YNNKEL (reference sequence). The CDR3 protein is CASSRKTSGQETQYF. As DNA, the CDR3 is TGTGCCAGCAGCCGCAAGACTAGCGGCCAAGAGACCCAGTACTTC.

This clone came up once. The chain recombines TRBV29-1 with TRBJ2-3; maybe TRBD2 (6 bases). This CDR3 has 13 amino acids. CDR1 and CDR2 from the germline V gene are SQVTM and ANQGSEA. V was trimmed by 6 bases and J by 2 bases, leaving 12 bases between them. The CDR3 loop is CSVRGPFTDTQYF. CDR3 in DNA: TGCAGCGTGCGGGGCCCTTTCACAGATACGCAGTATTTT.

The chain carries TRBV11-1 and TRBJ2-7; D tentatively reads TRBD1 or TRBD2 (5 bases each). The CDR3 sequence is 14 residues long. CDR1 is SGHAT, CDR2 FQDESV, per germline (reference sequence). V shed 3 bases and J shed 3 bases, with 12 bases lying between them. The CDR3 loop is CASSFAGTGYEQYF. In DNA, the CDR3 is TGTGCCAGCAGCTTTGCCGGGACGGGCTACGAGCAGTACTTC.

The genes are TRBV10-2 and TRBJ1-5; unclear D gene. Germline CDR1 and CDR2: WSHSY and SAAADI. This CDR3 has 13 residues. V lost 4 bases to trimming and J lost 10 bases, with 14 bases between them. CDR3 amino acids: CASSGTAIRPQHF. CDR3 sequence (DNA): TGCGCCAGCAGTGGAACAGCTATCCGTCCCCAGCATTTT.

This clone was recorded once. The rearrangement uses TRBV28 and TRBJ2-1, with TRBD2 identical over 8 bases. The trim removed 7 bases at V and 3 bases at J, leaving 5 bases unmatched. From germline, CDR1 is MDHEN and CDR2 SYDVKM. This CDR3 has 14 amino acids. CDR3: CASISSGNYNEQFF. The CDR3 DNA sequence: TGTGCCAGCATCAGTAGCGGGAACTACAATGAGCAGTTCTTC.

The chain has TRBV7-9 and TRBJ1-4; weak D call: TRBD1 (5 bases). Between the trimmed V and J ends, which lost 6 bases and 0 bases, there was a span of 11 bases. Germline CDR1 reads SEHNR; CDR2 reads FQNEAQ (reference sequence). CDR3 length: 15 residues. CDR3 nucleotide sequence: TGTGCCAGCAGTAGGGGACTTGCAACTAATGAAAAACTGTTTTTT. Amino acids: CASSRGLATNEKLFF.